Each of the 22 T cell receptor beta chains below was sequenced from the same sample in a study of cytomegalovirus exposure and HLA in healthy donors. The PCR employed 60 Vbeta primers together with 13 Jbeta primers. Clones were sequenced by immunoSEQ multiplex PCR, and TCRdb holds only the in-frame ones, with some missing. The sample has 100,000 to 150,000 clones, about 8.5% seen once. The sample comprised PBMCs. These receptors were obtained from a man aged 35 to 55 in good health and CMV-seronegative.

The chain is built from TRBV4-2 and TRBJ2-1; 10 positions agree with TRBD2. The CDR3 has 16 residues. Germline V gene data show CDR1 as LGHNA and CDR2 as YNFKEQ. V gave up 0 bases and J gave up 8 bases; unmatched junction bases: 7. The CDR3 nucleotides are TGTGCCAGCAGCCAAGAAAAAGCGGGGGGGCCTTATGAGCAGTTCTTC. This encodes CASSQEKAGGPYEQFF.

This clone was found a few times. CDR3 loop: CASSLGTSGNQETQYF. CDR3 coding DNA: TGCGCCAGCAGCTTGGGGACTAGCGGAAATCAAGAGACCCAGTACTTC. The chain links TRBV5-1 to TRBJ2-5, with 10 bases that match TRBD2. After removal of 0 bases from V and 2 bases from J, the junction contained 4 bases not matched to a gene. Germline V CDR1 and CDR2: SGHRS, YFSETQ. The CDR3 contains 16 residues.

The chain recombines TRBV27 with TRBJ1-1; D not resolved. The CDR3 has 13 amino acids. The V end was cut by 8 bases, the J end by 0 bases, with 10 bases between. CDR1 MNHEY and CDR2 SMNVEV come from the germline V gene (reference sequence). This chain's CDR3 is CASHDTLNTEAFF. The CDR3 bases are TGTGCCAGCCATGACACGCTGAACACTGAAGCTTTCTTT.

The chain recombines TRBV5-5 with TRBJ2-7, with 9 bases matching TRBD2. The CDR3 spans 15 residues. The germline gives CDR1 SGHKS, CDR2 YYEKEE (reference sequence). The junction had 10 bases not matched to a gene; V was cut back by 4 bases and J by 5 bases. The CDR3 DNA sequence: TGTGCCAGCAGCCTAGGCGGGGGGGGAAGGGACGAGCAGTACTTC. This codes for CASSLGGGGRDEQYF. The entire variable domain, with the rest obtained from reference TRBV5-5 and TRBJ2-7, is as follows: DAGVTQSPTHLIKTRGQQVTLRCSPISGHKSVSWYQQVLGQGPQFIFQYYEKEERGRGNFPDRFSARQFPNYSSELNVNALLLGDSALYLCASSLGGGGRDEQYFGPGTRLTVT.

The CDR3 sequence is CASVNPGTGNTEAFF. For the CDR3, the DNA is TGTGCTAGTGTTAACCCCGGGACAGGGAACACTGAAGCTTTCTTT. The chain has TRBV12-5 and TRBJ1-1; 8 positions match TRBD1. The V segment lost 7 bases and the J segment 1 base; nucleotides outside the gene matches: 8. The CDR3 has 15 amino acids. The germline V gene has CDR1 LGHNT and CDR2 FRNRAP.

The J gene is TRBJ1-1, the V gene TRBV7-9; D call uncertain. V shed 6 bases and J shed 1 base, with 9 bases lying between them. CDR3 length: 13 residues. In germline, CDR1 is SEHNR, CDR2 FQNEAQ (reference sequence). The CDR3 coding sequence is TGTGCCAGCAGTCTTACTGAGAACACTGAAGCTTTCTTT. Protein sequence: CASSLTENTEAFF.

This clone has just a few counts. The V gene is TRBV7-2, the J gene TRBJ2-5; 16 bases align to TRBD2. Germline CDR1 and CDR2: SGHTA and FQGNSA. Trimming cost V 4 bases and J 7 bases; bases outside gene matches: 3. There are 15 residues in the CDR3. This CDR3 is CASSSGLAGGVTQYF. The CDR3 DNA reads as TGTGCCAGCAGCTCGGGACTAGCGGGGGGGGTGACCCAGTACTTC. Variable domain in full (rest from reference TRBV7-2 and TRBJ2-5): GAGVSQSPSNKVTEKGKDVELRCDPISGHTALYWYRQSLGQGLEFLIYFQGNSAPDKSGLPSDRFSAERTGGSVSTLTIQRTQQEDSAVYLCASSSGLAGGVTQYFGPGTRLLVL.

In this sample, this clone turned up a few times. The chain recombines TRBV19 with TRBJ2-1; D is perhaps TRBD1 (5 bases). CDR3 length: 13 residues. Trimming stripped 6 bases from V and 9 bases from J, with 15 bases between. Per germline, CDR1 LNHDA and CDR2 SQIVND (reference sequence). The chain's CDR3 is CASSPGQGVEQFF. In nucleotides, the CDR3 is TGTGCCAGTAGCCCCGGCCAGGGCGTTGAGCAGTTCTTC.

This clone was seen more than once but under ten times. The germline gene is not matched at one end of the junction; a read error may be the cause. V gene TRBV5-8 combines with J gene TRBJ1-2; unclear D gene. The CDR3 totals 14 residues. Looked up from germline, CDR1 is SGHTS and CDR2 is YDEGEE. The CDR3 loop reads CASSSRTPNYGYPF. For the CDR3, the DNA is TGTGCCAGCAGCTCAAGGACTCCTAACTATGGCTACCCCTTC.

This clone was detected a few times. The chain combines TRBV5-1 with TRBJ1-5, with 10 bases aligning to TRBD1. The V segment lost 3 bases and the J segment 0 bases; nucleotides outside the gene matches: 3. There are 16 residues in the CDR3. Germline V gene sequence: CDR1 SGHRS, CDR2 YFSETQ. The CDR3 DNA sequence: TGCGCCAGCAGCTGGGGGACAGGGGATAGCAATCAGCCCCAGCATTTT. It encodes CASSWGTGDSNQPQHF.

The chain couples TRBV5-1 to TRBJ1-4, with D tentatively TRBD1 (5 bases). Trimming removed 5 bases at V and 0 bases at J, with 11 bases between. CDR3 length equals 15 residues. The germline CDR1 and CDR2 sequences are SGHRS and YFSETQ. Here the CDR3 reads CASSRQSPTNEKLFF. Written as DNA, the CDR3 is TGCGCCAGCAGTCGACAGTCTCCAACTAATGAAAAACTGTTTTTT.

This clone was seen a few times. V is TRBV29-1 and J is TRBJ2-3, with TRBD2 as a possible D gene (5 bases). The CDR3 covers 12 residues. Trimming pared 6 bases from V and 4 bases from J, leaving 11 bases between. CDR1 and CDR2 (germline): SQVTM, ANQGSEA. CDR3 sequence: CSVRAGADTQYF. The CDR3 DNA reads TGCAGCGTACGGGCCGGGGCAGATACGCAGTATTTT.

This clone was detected a few times. V and J are TRBV14 and TRBJ2-5; 13 bases fit TRBD2. The V gene's germline CDR1 is SGHDN and CDR2 FVKESK. V was pared by 4 bases and J by 5 bases, with 4 bases of the junction left unmatched. The CDR3 has 15 amino acids. CDR3 loop: CASSPGLAGVETQYF. As DNA, the CDR3 is TGTGCCAGCAGCCCAGGACTAGCGGGGGTGGAGACCCAGTACTTC.

This clone was seen only a few times. CDR3 coding DNA: TGCGCCAGCAGCTGGGGCGGAGGGGCCGTTACAGATACGCAGTATTTT. Protein product: CASSWGGGAVTDTQYF. This chain connects TRBV5-1 to TRBJ2-3; TRBD2 might be the D (6 bases). CDR3 size: 16 residues. CDR1 is SGHRS and CDR2 is YFSETQ in the germline V gene. With 3 bases removed from V and 3 bases from J, the gap between germline ends came to 17 bases.

This clone showed up just a few times. The chain uses TRBV7-3 and TRBJ2-6; D is uncertain. Trimming removed 4 bases from V and 0 bases from J, with 10 bases in between. The germline CDR1 and CDR2 sequences are SGHTA and FQGTGA. CDR3 size: 16 residues. CDR3 region: CASSSTRSSGANVLTF. The DNA for the CDR3 is TGTGCCAGCAGCTCGACTCGTAGCTCTGGGGCCAACGTCCTGACTTTC.

The CDR3 here is CASSRGAGGPTDTQYF. The CDR3 DNA reads TGTGCCAGCAGCCGAGGGGCGGGGGGGCCGACAGATACGCAGTATTTT. The V and J genes are TRBV7-3 and TRBJ2-3, with 9 positions matching TRBD2. The CDR3 covers 16 residues. J gave up 3 bases and V 5 bases, and 9 bases lay outside the gene matches. The germline V gene encodes CDR1 SGHTA and CDR2 FQGTGA.

The table lists this clone with a few counts. The chain uses TRBV11-2 and TRBJ1-5; 8 positions agree with TRBD1. Germline V lookup: CDR1 SGHAT, CDR2 FQNNGV. The V and J ends lost 5 bases and 4 bases, in that order; junction bases with no gene match: 7. CDR3 size: 15 residues. The CDR3, as DNA: TGTGCCAGCAGCCCCGACAGGGGTGGAAATCAGCCCCAGCATTTT. As protein: CASSPDRGGNQPQHF.

The chain combines TRBV12-5 with TRBJ1-6; maybe TRBD1 (6 bases). In germline, CDR1 is LGHNT, CDR2 FRNRAP. CDR3 length equals 17 residues. V lost 1 base and J 6 bases, leaving 16 bases between the germline ends. CDR3 sequence (DNA): TGTGCTAGTGGTTTGGGGCAGGGGCTGAATGGTAATTCACCCCTCCACTTT. Translation: CASGLGQGLNGNSPLHF.

V is TRBV27 and J is TRBJ1-2; D is undetermined. Germline loops: CDR1 MNHEY, CDR2 SMNVEV (reference sequence). V was clipped by 10 bases and J by 0 bases, with 12 bases between them. CDR3 length equals 13 residues. The CDR3 reads CATFGGTNYGYTF. CDR3 nucleotide sequence: TGTGCCACCTTTGGCGGGACTAACTATGGCTACACCTTC.

In this sample, this clone turned up a few times. The V gene is TRBV6-6, the J gene TRBJ1-2; 7 bases are shared with TRBD1. The V gene's germline CDR1 is MNHNY and CDR2 SVGAGI (reference sequence). The CDR3 is 16 amino acids. V dropped 0 bases and J dropped 5; count of bases not matched to a gene: 9. The chain's CDR3 is CASSYSLTGERYGYTF. Written as DNA, the CDR3 is TGTGCCAGCAGTTACTCTTTAACAGGGGAACGGTATGGCTACACCTTC.

This clone was found a few times. This sequence joins TRBV15 and TRBJ1-4; D might be TRBD1 (5 bases). Between the trimmed V and J ends, which lost 0 bases and 4 bases, there was a span of 9 bases. Germline V CDR1 and CDR2: LNHNV, YYDKDF (reference sequence). This CDR3 region has 15 residues. The DNA of the CDR3 is TGTGCCACCAGCAGAGATGGGCAGGGTAATGAAAAACTGTTTTTT. As protein: CATSRDGQGNEKLFF.

This sequence joins TRBV9 and TRBJ1-3; D call uncertain. The V end lost 0 bases, the J end lost 0 bases, and 13 bases lay between the germline ends. The CDR3 runs 17 residues. Per germline, CDR1 SGDLS and CDR2 YYNGEE. CDR3 in amino acids: CASSVGPTSSSGNTIYF. CDR3 coding DNA: TGTGCCAGCAGCGTAGGGCCCACGTCAAGCTCTGGAAACACCATATATTTT.